These T cell receptor beta chains were read from a single sample in a study of T cells expressing NK-cell markers. No DNA is given; TCRdb re-called the 5' RACE reads and lists each CDR3 protein once. This repertoire includes roughly 150,000 distinct CDR3 sequences. The sequenced sample was blood T cells: a sorted CD56 or NKG2C T cell subset, CD4+ or CD8+ T cells, or bulk PBMC T cells (not recorded which). Source of these receptors: a man between 18 and 69 years old in good health. The CDR3 runs from the conserved cysteine through the conserved F or W.

TRBV6-4	TRBJ2-3	CASSEDRGSTDTQYF
TRBV11-2	TRBJ2-3	CASSLGQGVITDTQYF
TRBV28	TRBJ1-6	CASSSYLFDRENGNSPLHF
TRBV7-2	TRBJ2-3	CASSPRVAGVTDTQYF
TRBV29-1	TRBJ2-3	CSVEGTSGPSTDTQYF
TRBV28	TRBJ2-7	CASSPTGGVPYEQYF
TRBV6-2/TRBV6-3	TRBJ2-1	CASSYSTLAAYNEQFF
TRBV7-8	TRBJ2-3	CASSWGLAGPRADTQYF
TRBV29-1	TRBJ2-7	CSVRGTEKGAYEQYF
TRBV29-1	TRBJ1-2	CSVFLGDVGYTF
TRBV12-3/TRBV12-4	TRBJ2-3	CASSFWRSPDTQYF
TRBV5-1	TRBJ1-1	CASSSRGQMMNTEAFF
TRBV12-3/TRBV12-4	TRBJ2-3	CASSSHRGATDTQYF
TRBV20-1	TRBJ2-3	CSARDGAERVGGDTQYF
TRBV13	TRBJ2-1	CASSPRDGPSEQFF
TRBV2	TRBJ2-5	CASSDVLSTSGGFQETQYF
TRBV3-1	TRBJ2-6	CASSQDRGAGYHSGANVLTF
TRBV25-1	TRBJ2-7	CASSDGGQMGYEQYF
TRBV7-3	TRBJ2-3	CASSLTSGTDTQYF
TRBV10-3	TRBJ2-7	CAISESVTSGGHIYEQYF
TRBV13	TRBJ2-7	CASSPGTSLPYEQYF
TRBV7-6	TRBJ2-3	CASSPTGVESTDTQYF
TRBV7-9	TRBJ2-7	CASSLTGVEQYF
TRBV3-1	TRBJ2-7	CASSQDTGWGIYEQYF
TRBV27	TRBJ2-1	CASNYGGAGNEQFF
TRBV7-2	TRBJ2-7	CASSLPGGGYEQYF
TRBV7-9	TRBJ2-5	CASSLSRRDQETQYF
TRBV28	TRBJ2-3	CASSLGERGGPKDTQYF
TRBV6-1	TRBJ1-2	CASRGPWDSNYGYTF
TRBV29-1	TRBJ2-1	CSVGHLGVEQFF
TRBV4-1	TRBJ2-1	CASSATIYKNEQFF
TRBV6-1	TRBJ1-5	CASTEGYRDFNQPQHF
TRBV7-9	TRBJ2-1	CASSTDSPQFF
TRBV27	TRBJ1-2	CASSSWTGSNYGYTF